One T cell receptor beta chain is described in this entry. Its antigen is undetermined. TCRdb keeps only in-frame clones here, not all; method: immunoSEQ multiplex PCR. The table records over 40,000 clones, roughly 88% of them present only once. This sample was included in a study of OX40 agonist ivuxolimab in advanced cancers. Whole-study context: Patients in dose escalation had liver, melanoma, kidney or head and neck cancers. The study reported partial responses in three patients: one hepatocellular carcinoma, two cutaneous melanoma.

Study findings and constraints: Among T cells, CD8+ cells averaged more expanded clones than CD4+ cells. Partial responders dosed at 0.1-3.0 mg/kg displayed clonal expansion ranking among the lowest.

The CDR3 covers 13 residues. The V end was cut by 7 bases, the J end by 6 bases, with 14 bases between. CDR1 and CDR2 (germline): LNHDA, SQIVND (reference sequence). The source is an adult with an advanced solid tumor such as melanoma, head and neck, liver or kidney cancer. The chain couples TRBV19 to TRBJ2-3; D is perhaps TRBD2 (7 bases). The source was CD4+ or CD8+ T cells sorted from blood, collected in a trial of the OX40 agonist ivuxolimab. The CDR3 is CASKGEGTDTQYF. The DNA of the CDR3 is TGTGCCAGTAAGGGGGAGGGGACGGATACGCAGTATTTT. Together with reference TRBV19 and TRBJ2-3, the CDR3 gives the full variable domain: DGGITQSPKYLFRKEGQNVTLSCEQNLNHDAMYWYRQDPGQGLRLIYYSQIVNDFQKGDIAEGYSVSREKKESFPLTVTSAQKNPTAFYLCASKGEGTDTQYFGPGTRLTVL.